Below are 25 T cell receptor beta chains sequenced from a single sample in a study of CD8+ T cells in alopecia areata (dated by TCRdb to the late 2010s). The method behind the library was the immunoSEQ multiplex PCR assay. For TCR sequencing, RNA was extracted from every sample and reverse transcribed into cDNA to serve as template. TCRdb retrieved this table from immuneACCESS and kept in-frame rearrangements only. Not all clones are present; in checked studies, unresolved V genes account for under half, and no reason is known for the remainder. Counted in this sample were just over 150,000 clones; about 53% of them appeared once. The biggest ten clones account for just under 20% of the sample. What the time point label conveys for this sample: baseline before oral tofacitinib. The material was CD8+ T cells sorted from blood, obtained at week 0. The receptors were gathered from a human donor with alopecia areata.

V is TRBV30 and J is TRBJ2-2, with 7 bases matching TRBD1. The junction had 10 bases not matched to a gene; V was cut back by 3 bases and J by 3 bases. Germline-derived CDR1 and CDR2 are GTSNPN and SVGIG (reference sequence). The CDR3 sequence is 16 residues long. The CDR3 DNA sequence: TGTGCCTGGAGGTCACCGGGACAGAGAGACACCGGGGAGCTGTTTTTT. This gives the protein CAWRSPGQRDTGELFF. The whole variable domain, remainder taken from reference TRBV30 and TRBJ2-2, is SQTIHQWPATLVQPVGSPLSLECTVEGTSNPNLYWYRQAAGRGLQLLFYSVGIGQISSEVPQNLSASRPQDRQFILSSKKLLLSDSGFYLCAWRSPGQRDTGELFFGEGSRLTVL.

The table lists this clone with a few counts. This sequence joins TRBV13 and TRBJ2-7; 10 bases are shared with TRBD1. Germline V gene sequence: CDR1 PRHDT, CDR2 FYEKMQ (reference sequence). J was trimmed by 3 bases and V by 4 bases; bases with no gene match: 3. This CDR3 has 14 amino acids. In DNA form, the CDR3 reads TGTGCCAGCAGCTCCGGGACAGGGGACTACGAGCAGTACTTC. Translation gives CASSSGTGDYEQYF. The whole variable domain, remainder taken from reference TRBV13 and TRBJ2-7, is AAGVIQSPRHLIKEKRETATLKCYPIPRHDTVYWYQQGPGQDPQFLISFYEKMQSDKGSIPDRFSAQQFSDYHSELNMSSLELGDSALYFCASSSGTGDYEQYFGPGTRLTVT.

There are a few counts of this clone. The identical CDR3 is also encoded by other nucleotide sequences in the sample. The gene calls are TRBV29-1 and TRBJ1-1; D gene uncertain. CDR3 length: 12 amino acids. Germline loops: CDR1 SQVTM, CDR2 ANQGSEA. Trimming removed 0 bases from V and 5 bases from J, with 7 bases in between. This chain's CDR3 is CSVEEGGTEAFF. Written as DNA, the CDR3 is TGCAGCGTTGAAGAAGGAGGGACTGAAGCTTTCTTT. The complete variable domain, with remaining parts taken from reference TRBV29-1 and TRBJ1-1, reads SAVISQKPSRDICQRGTSLTIQCQVDSQVTMMFWYRQQPGQSLTLIATANQGSEATYESGFVIDKFPISRPNLTFSTLTVSNMSPEDSSIYLCSVEEGGTEAFFGQGTRLTVV.

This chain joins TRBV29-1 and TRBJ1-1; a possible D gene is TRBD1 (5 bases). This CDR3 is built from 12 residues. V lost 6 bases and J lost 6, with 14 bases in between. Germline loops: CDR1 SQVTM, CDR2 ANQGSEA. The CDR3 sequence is CSVVLTGPEAFF. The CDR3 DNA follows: TGCAGCGTCGTTTTGACGGGGCCTGAAGCTTTCTTT.

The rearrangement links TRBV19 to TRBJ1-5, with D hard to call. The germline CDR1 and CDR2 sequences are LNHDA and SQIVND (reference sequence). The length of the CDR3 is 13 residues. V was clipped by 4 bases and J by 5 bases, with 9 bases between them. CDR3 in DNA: TGTGCCAGTAGTACCCGTCTAGATCAGCCCCAGCATTTT. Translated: CASSTRLDQPQHF.

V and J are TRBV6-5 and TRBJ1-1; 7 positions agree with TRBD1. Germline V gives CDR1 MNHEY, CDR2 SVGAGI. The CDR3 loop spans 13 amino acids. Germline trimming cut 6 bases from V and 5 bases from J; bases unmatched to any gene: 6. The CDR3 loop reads CASSNQGGTEAFF. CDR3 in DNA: TGTGCCAGCAGCAATCAGGGGGGGACTGAAGCTTTCTTT.

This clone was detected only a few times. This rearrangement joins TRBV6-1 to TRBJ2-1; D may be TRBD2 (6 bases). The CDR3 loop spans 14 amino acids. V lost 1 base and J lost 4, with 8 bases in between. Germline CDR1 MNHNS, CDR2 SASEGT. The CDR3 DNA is TGTGCCAGCAGTGAAGAAGGGACTTACAATGAGCAGTTCTTC. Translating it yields CASSEEGTYNEQFF.

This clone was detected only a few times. CDR3 nucleotide sequence: TGTGCCAGCAGCGTAGCGCAGCACACAGATACGCAGTATTTT. Protein product: CASSVAQHTDTQYF. V gene TRBV9 combines with J gene TRBJ2-3; D call uncertain. Deletions cut 0 bases from V and 2 bases from J, with 7 bases between. This CDR3 comprises 14 residues. Germline values: CDR1 SGDLS, CDR2 YYNGEE.

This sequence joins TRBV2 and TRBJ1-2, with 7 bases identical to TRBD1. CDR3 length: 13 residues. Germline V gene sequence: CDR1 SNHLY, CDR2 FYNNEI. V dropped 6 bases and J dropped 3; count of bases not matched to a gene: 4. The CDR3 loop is CASRSGTDYGYTF. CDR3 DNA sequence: TGTGCCAGCAGATCAGGGACAGACTATGGCTACACCTTC.

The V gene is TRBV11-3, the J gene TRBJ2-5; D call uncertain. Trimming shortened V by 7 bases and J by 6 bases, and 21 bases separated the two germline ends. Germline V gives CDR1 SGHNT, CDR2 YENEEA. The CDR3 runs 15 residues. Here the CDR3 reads CASTDPDKGVKTQYF. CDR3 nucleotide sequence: TGTGCCAGCACGGACCCTGACAAGGGTGTGAAGACCCAGTACTTC.

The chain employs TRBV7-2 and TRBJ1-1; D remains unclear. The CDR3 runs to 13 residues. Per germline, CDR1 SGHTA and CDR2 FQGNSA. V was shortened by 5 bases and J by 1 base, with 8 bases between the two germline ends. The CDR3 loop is CASSVLTNTEAFF. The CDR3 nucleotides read TGTGCCAGCAGCGTTTTGACGAACACTGAAGCTTTCTTT. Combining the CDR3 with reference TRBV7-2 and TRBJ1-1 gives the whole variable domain GAGVSQSPSNKVTEKGKDVELRCDPISGHTALYWYRQSLGQGLEFLIYFQGNSAPDKSGLPSDRFSAERTGGSVSTLTIQRTQQEDSAVYLCASSVLTNTEAFFGQGTRLTVV.

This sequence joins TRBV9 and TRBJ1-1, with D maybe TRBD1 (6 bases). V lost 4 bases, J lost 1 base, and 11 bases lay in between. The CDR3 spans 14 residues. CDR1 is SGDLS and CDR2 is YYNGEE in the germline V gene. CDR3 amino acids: CASSPTTGNTEAFF. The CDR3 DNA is TGTGCCAGCAGCCCCACGACAGGGAACACTGAAGCTTTCTTT.

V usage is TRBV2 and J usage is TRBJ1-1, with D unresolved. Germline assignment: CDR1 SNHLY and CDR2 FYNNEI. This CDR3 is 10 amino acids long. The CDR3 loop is CLVSRTEAFF. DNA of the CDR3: TGTCTAGTTTCTAGGACTGAAGCTTTCTTT.

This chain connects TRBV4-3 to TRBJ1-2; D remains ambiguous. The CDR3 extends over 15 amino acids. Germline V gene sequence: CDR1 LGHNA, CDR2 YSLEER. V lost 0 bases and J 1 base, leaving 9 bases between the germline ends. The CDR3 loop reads CASSQDRTNNYGYTF. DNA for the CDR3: TGCGCCAGCAGCCAAGATCGAACAAATAACTATGGCTACACCTTC.

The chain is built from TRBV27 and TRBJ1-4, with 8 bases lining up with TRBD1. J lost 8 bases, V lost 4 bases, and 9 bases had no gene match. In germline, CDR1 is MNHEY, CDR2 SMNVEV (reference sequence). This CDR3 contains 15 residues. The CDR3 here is CASSYLQGGEEKLFF. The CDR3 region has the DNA TGTGCCAGCAGTTACCTACAGGGGGGTGAGGAAAAACTGTTTTTT.

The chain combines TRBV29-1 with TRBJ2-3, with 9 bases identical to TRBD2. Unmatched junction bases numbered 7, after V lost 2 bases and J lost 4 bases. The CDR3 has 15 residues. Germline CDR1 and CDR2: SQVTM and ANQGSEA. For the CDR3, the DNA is TGCAGCGTTGAAAGGGGTAGCGGGGGCGCAGATACGCAGTATTTT. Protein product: CSVERGSGGADTQYF.

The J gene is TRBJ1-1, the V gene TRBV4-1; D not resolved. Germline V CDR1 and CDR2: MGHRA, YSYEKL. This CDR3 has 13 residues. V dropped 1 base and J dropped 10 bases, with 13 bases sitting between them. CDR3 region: CASSQGWILPAFF. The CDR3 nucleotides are TGCGCCAGCAGCCAAGGCTGGATACTCCCAGCTTTCTTT.

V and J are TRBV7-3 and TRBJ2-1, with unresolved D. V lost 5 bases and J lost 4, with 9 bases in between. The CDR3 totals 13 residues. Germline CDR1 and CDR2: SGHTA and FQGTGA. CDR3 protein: CASSRTEYNEQFF. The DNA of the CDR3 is TGTGCCAGCAGCCGGACGGAGTACAATGAGCAGTTCTTC.

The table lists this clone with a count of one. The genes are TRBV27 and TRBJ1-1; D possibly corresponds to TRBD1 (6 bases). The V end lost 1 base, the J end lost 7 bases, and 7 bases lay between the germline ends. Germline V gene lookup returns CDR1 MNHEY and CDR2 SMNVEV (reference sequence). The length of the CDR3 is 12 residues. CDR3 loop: CASSLLGGEAFF. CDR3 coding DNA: TGTGCCAGCAGTTTATTAGGGGGTGAAGCTTTCTTT.

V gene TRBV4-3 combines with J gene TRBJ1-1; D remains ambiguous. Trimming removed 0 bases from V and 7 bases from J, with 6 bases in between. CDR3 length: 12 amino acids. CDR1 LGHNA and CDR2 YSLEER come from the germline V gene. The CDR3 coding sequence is TGCGCCAGCAGCCAAGATGGTAGTGAAGCTTTCTTT. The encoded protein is CASSQDGSEAFF.

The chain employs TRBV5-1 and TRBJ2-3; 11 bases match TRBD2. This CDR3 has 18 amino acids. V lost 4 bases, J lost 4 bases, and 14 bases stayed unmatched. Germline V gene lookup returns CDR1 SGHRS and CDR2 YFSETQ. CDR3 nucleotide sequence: TGCGCCAGCAGCGACTTGCACACTAGCGGGGGTTTGTCAGATACGCAGTATTTT. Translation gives CASSDLHTSGGLSDTQYF.

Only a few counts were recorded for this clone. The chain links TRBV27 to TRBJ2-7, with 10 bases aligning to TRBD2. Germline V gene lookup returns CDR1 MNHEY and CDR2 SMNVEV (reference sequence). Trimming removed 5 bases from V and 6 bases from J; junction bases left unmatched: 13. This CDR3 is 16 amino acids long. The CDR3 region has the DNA TGTGCCAGCAGTCCCTTGGATAGCGGGGGGTATAGCGAGCAGTACTTC. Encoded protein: CASSPLDSGGYSEQYF.

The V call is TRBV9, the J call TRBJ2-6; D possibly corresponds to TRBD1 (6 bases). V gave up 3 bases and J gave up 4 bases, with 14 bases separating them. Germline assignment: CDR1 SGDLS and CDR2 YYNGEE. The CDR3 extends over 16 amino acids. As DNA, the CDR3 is TGTGCCAGCAGCGATAGGACAGAAAGGGGGGCCAACGTCCTGACTTTC. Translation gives CASSDRTERGANVLTF.

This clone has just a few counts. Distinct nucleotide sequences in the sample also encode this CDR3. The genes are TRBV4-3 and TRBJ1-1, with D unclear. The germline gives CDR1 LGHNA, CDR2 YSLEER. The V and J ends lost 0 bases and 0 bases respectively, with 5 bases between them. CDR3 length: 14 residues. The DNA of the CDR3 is TGCGCCAGCAGCCAAGACCCCATGAACACTGAAGCTTTCTTT. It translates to CASSQDPMNTEAFF.

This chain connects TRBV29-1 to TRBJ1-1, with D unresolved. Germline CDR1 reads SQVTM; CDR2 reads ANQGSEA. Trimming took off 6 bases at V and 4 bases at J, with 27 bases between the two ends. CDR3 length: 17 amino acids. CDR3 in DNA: TGCAGCGTAGCCGGAGGGCCAGGTAACTCCCGAAGCACTGAAGCTTTCTTT. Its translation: CSVAGGPGNSRSTEAFF.